The 26 T cell receptor beta chains below were found in one sample sequenced in a study of PD-1 blockade in classical Hodgkin lymphoma. Relapse after autologous stem cell transplantation occurred in every patient, and brentuximab vedotin exposure varied. Repertoires were generated with immunoSEQ multiplex PCR, while TCRdb's copy carries only in-frame clones and drops some. In the table there are 50,000 or so clones, roughly 73% of which are singletons. The sample was peripheral blood mononuclear cells (PBMCs), taken before the second cycle of nivolumab. These receptors all stem from a human donor with classical Hodgkin lymphoma.

This sequence joins TRBV6-5 and TRBJ1-5; D possibly corresponds to TRBD1 (5 bases). This CDR3 contains 15 residues. Germline assignment: CDR1 MNHEY and CDR2 SVGAGI. V was trimmed by 0 bases and J by 4 bases, leaving 10 bases between them. The CDR3 nucleotides read TGTGCCAGCAGTTACTCTGGGGGTTGGAATCAGCCCCAGCATTTT. Translated, it gives CASSYSGGWNQPQHF.

The chain uses TRBV6-5 and TRBJ2-7; no clear D. The V gene lost 2 bases and the J gene lost 4 bases, with 12 bases spanning the gap. CDR1 is MNHEY, CDR2 SVGAGI, per germline. The length of the CDR3 is 14 residues. CDR3 amino acids: CASSYRRQLYEQYF. CDR3 sequence (DNA): TGTGCCAGCAGTTACCGGCGGCAGTTATACGAGCAGTACTTC.

With regard to this clone: Other DNA sequences in this sample translate to the same CDR3. The rearrangement links TRBV25-1 to TRBJ2-7; D gene ambiguous. Between the trimmed V and J ends, which lost 4 bases and 0 bases, there was a span of 7 bases. Per the germline V gene, CDR1 is MGHDK and CDR2 is SYGVNS. The CDR3 is made up of 13 amino acids. Written as DNA, the CDR3 is TGTGCCAGCAGTGGTAGGTCCTCCTACGAGCAGTACTTC. Encoded protein: CASSGRSSYEQYF.

V usage is TRBV27 and J usage is TRBJ2-1; the match to TRBD2 covers 8 bases. This CDR3 has 14 amino acids. Germline lookup yields CDR1 MNHEY and CDR2 SMNVEV (reference sequence). V lost 10 bases to trimming and J lost 9 bases; unmatched junction nucleotides: 14. The CDR3 reads CATAGSGIWSEQFF. For the CDR3, the DNA is TGTGCCACAGCAGGTAGCGGGATCTGGTCTGAGCAGTTCTTC.

The chain has TRBV6-5 and TRBJ2-5; maybe TRBD2 (5 bases). The J call may be mistaken, given a closer DNA end match to TRBJ2-7. The germline V gene encodes CDR1 MNHEY and CDR2 SVGAGI. The length of the CDR3 is 15 residues. The CDR3 nucleotides read TGTGCCAGCAGTTACCGGGGAGACGGACCCTACGAGCAGTACTTC. It yields the protein CASSYRGDGPYEQYF.

The chain joins TRBV6-6 to TRBJ2-1, with 9 bases that match TRBD1. Trimming cost V 2 bases and J 5 bases; bases outside gene matches: 7. This CDR3 has 16 residues. The germline V gene encodes CDR1 MNHNY and CDR2 SVGAGI (reference sequence). The CDR3 sequence is CASSYPDRGVNNEQFF. CDR3 coding DNA: TGTGCCAGCAGTTACCCAGACAGGGGGGTTAACAATGAGCAGTTCTTC.

V is TRBV7-6 and J is TRBJ1-1; 8 nucleotides agree with TRBD1. V gave up 6 bases and J gave up 10 bases; unmatched junction bases: 7. The CDR3 runs to 12 residues. Germline-derived CDR1 and CDR2 are SGHVS and FNYEAQ. The CDR3 DNA reads TGTGCCAGCAGATCTCCCGGGACAGGAGCTTTCTTT. Translated, it gives CASRSPGTGAFF.

This clone was seen only once. The chain couples TRBV30 to TRBJ2-1; D is unresolved. V was clipped by 0 bases and J by 10 bases, with 10 bases between them. This CDR3 spans 12 amino acids. Per germline, CDR1 GTSNPN and CDR2 SVGIG (reference sequence). In nucleotides, the CDR3 is TGTGCCTGGAGTGTACGAGTAGGCGAGCAGTTCTTC. This sequence encodes CAWSVRVGEQFF.

The chain has TRBV7-3 and TRBJ2-7; 9 positions match TRBD1. V lost 1 base to trimming and J lost 3 bases; unmatched junction nucleotides: 10. This CDR3 comprises 17 residues. Per germline, CDR1 SGHTA and CDR2 FQGTGA. CDR3 in amino acids: CASSLRASTGGNYEQYF. The CDR3 nucleotides are TGTGCCAGCAGCTTAAGGGCTAGTACAGGGGGCAACTACGAGCAGTACTTC.

This chain joins TRBV4-1 and TRBJ1-1, with 7 bases identical to TRBD1. The CDR3 has 16 amino acids. V trimming: 2 bases; J trimming: 2 bases; junction bases outside the gene matches: 8. Germline lookup yields CDR1 MGHRA and CDR2 YSYEKL. The CDR3 region has the DNA TGCGCCAGCAGCCAACCTATCGACAGGGACAACACTGAAGCTTTCTTT. Its translation: CASSQPIDRDNTEAFF.

This clone was recorded only once. The V gene is TRBV12-5, the J gene TRBJ2-2; TRBD2 is a possible D gene (5 bases). Trimming stripped 6 bases from V and 4 bases from J, with 9 bases between. Per germline, CDR1 LGHNT and CDR2 FRNRAP. CDR3 length: 13 residues. CDR3 residues: CASGPGSTGELFF. The CDR3 DNA reads TGTGCTAGTGGGCCGGGGAGCACCGGGGAGCTGTTTTTT.

The CDR3 region is CASSPLGPGRHYEQYF. The CDR3 region has the DNA TGTGCCAGCAGCCCCTTGGGTCCGGGACGACACTACGAGCAGTACTTC. The chain combines TRBV9 with TRBJ2-7; D may match TRBD1 or TRBD2 (5 bases each). From germline, CDR1 is SGDLS and CDR2 YYNGEE. V dropped 4 bases and J dropped 3 bases, with 20 bases sitting between them. The length of the CDR3 is 16 residues.

This sequence joins TRBV19 and TRBJ2-2; D gene uncertain. CDR1 is LNHDA and CDR2 is SQIVND in the germline V gene (reference sequence). The CDR3 length is 15 residues. V shed 5 bases and J shed 10 bases, with 20 bases lying between them. The CDR3 spells CASSLAGPPNKELFF. The CDR3 region has the DNA TGTGCCAGTAGTCTCGCCGGGCCTCCTAACAAGGAGCTGTTTTTT.

This clone was seen a handful of times. The chain uses TRBV19 and TRBJ1-5; 7 nucleotides match TRBD1. The CDR3 is made up of 15 amino acids. The trim removed 6 bases at V and 1 base at J, leaving 6 bases unmatched. Per the germline V gene, CDR1 is LNHDA and CDR2 is SQIVND (reference sequence). CDR3 sequence (DNA): TGTGCCAGTAGACTATGGGGACAGAGCAATCAGCCCCAGCATTTT. It yields the protein CASRLWGQSNQPQHF. The full variable domain, completed using reference TRBV19 and TRBJ1-5, is DGGITQSPKYLFRKEGQNVTLSCEQNLNHDAMYWYRQDPGQGLRLIYYSQIVNDFQKGDIAEGYSVSREKKESFPLTVTSAQKNPTAFYLCASRLWGQSNQPQHFGDGTRLSIL.

This clone was found a few times. The chain combines TRBV14 with TRBJ2-7; 8 bases are shared with TRBD1. From germline, CDR1 is SGHDN and CDR2 FVKESK. V was clipped by 1 base and J by 1 base; unmatched bases: 9. The CDR3 sequence is 17 residues long. The CDR3 region is CASSQAPWQGASYEQYF. The CDR3 DNA follows: TGTGCCAGCAGCCAAGCGCCATGGCAGGGGGCTTCCTACGAGCAGTACTTC. The entire variable domain, with the rest obtained from reference TRBV14 and TRBJ2-7, is as follows: EAGVTQFPSHSVIEKGQTVTLRCDPISGHDNLYWYRRVMGKEIKFLLHFVKESKQDESGMPNNRFLAERTGGTYSTLKVQPAELEDSGVYFCASSQAPWQGASYEQYFGPGTRLTVT.

This clone has just a few counts. This chain uses TRBV7-2 with TRBJ1-3, with D possibly being TRBD1 (5 bases). Germline values: CDR1 SGHTA, CDR2 FQGNSA. The CDR3 has 15 amino acids. V dropped 5 bases and J dropped 2 bases, with 13 bases sitting between them. This CDR3 is CASSPQIGAGNTIYF. The CDR3 DNA follows: TGTGCCAGCAGCCCCCAGATAGGGGCTGGAAACACCATATATTTT.

This clone has more than one count but fewer than ten. The chain is built from TRBV28 and TRBJ2-1, with 8 bases aligning to TRBD1. The V gene's germline CDR1 is MDHEN and CDR2 SYDVKM. The CDR3 length is 14 residues. J gave up 8 bases and V 3 bases, and 6 bases lay outside the gene matches. CDR3 protein: CASSFRQGLDEQFF. The CDR3, as DNA: TGTGCCAGCAGTTTTCGACAGGGGCTCGATGAGCAGTTCTTC.

The chain carries TRBV5-1 and TRBJ1-1, with TRBD1 matching 8 bases. This CDR3 spans 15 amino acids. V trimming: 3 bases; J trimming: 5 bases; junction bases outside the gene matches: 9. The germline CDR1 and CDR2 sequences are SGHRS and YFSETQ. CDR3 in amino acids: CASSWKTGEWTEAFF. In DNA form, the CDR3 reads TGCGCCAGCAGCTGGAAGACAGGGGAGTGGACTGAAGCTTTCTTT.

The CDR3 region is CASSPMGTGPETQYF. As DNA, the CDR3 is TGTGCCAGCAGCCCGATGGGGACAGGGCCGGAGACCCAGTACTTC. The chain carries TRBV9 and TRBJ2-5, with 9 bases lining up with TRBD1. This CDR3 has 15 residues. J lost 5 bases, V lost 4 bases, and 9 bases had no gene match. The germline V gene encodes CDR1 SGDLS and CDR2 YYNGEE.

The CDR3 loop reads CATWTGGYQPQHF. The CDR3 DNA reads as TGTGCCACCTGGACAGGGGGGTATCAGCCCCAGCATTTT. The rearrangement links TRBV6-5 to TRBJ1-5; 10 bases align to TRBD1. This CDR3 comprises 13 residues. Germline assignment: CDR1 MNHEY and CDR2 SVGAGI. The V gene end was trimmed by 10 bases and the J gene end by 5 bases; junction bases not matched to a gene: 5.

The V gene is TRBV14, the J gene TRBJ1-5; no definite D call. V was pared by 3 bases and J by 2 bases, with 2 bases between. Germline CDR1 and CDR2: SGHDN and FVKESK. There are 12 residues in the CDR3. CDR3 protein: CASSHGNQPQHF. DNA for the CDR3: TGTGCCAGCAGCCACGGCAATCAGCCCCAGCATTTT.

This clone was counted once. The rearrangement joins TRBV18 to TRBJ2-7, with a tentative D call TRBD1 (7 bases). From germline, CDR1 is KGHSH and CDR2 LQKENI. The CDR3 has 14 residues. Deletions cut 3 bases from V and 3 bases from J, with 12 bases between. The CDR3 region is CASSPNQGGYEQYF. The CDR3 DNA reads TGTGCCAGCTCACCGAATCAGGGGGGCTACGAGCAGTACTTC.

A few counts support this clone. The genes are TRBV5-1 and TRBJ2-3; D might be TRBD2 (5 bases). Germline CDR1 is SGHRS and CDR2 is YFSETQ. The CDR3 is 17 residues long. The germline V and J ends were trimmed by 9 bases and 2 bases, with 25 bases remaining between them. The CDR3 DNA sequence: TGCGCCACAAAGGTTAGCGCCCAGAACTCCATCACAGATACGCAGTATTTT. As protein: CATKVSAQNSITDTQYF.

The V call is TRBV28, the J call TRBJ2-7, with D possibly matching TRBD2 (6 bases). Deletions cut 5 bases from V and 0 bases from J, with 14 bases between. This CDR3 is 15 amino acids long. The V gene's germline CDR1 is MDHEN and CDR2 SYDVKM. CDR3 amino acids: CASSPMAGYSYEQYF. Here the CDR3 DNA reads TGTGCCAGCAGTCCCATGGCGGGGTACTCCTACGAGCAGTACTTC.

The genes are TRBV9 and TRBJ2-3; D is ambiguous. V was cut by 4 bases and J by 4 bases, with 13 bases left in between. Germline loops: CDR1 SGDLS, CDR2 YYNGEE. The CDR3 extends over 14 amino acids. DNA of the CDR3: TGTGCCAGCAGCTCAAGACAATTGCCAGATACGCAGTATTTT. It codes for CASSSRQLPDTQYF.

This clone was detected only a few times. V gene TRBV19 combines with J gene TRBJ1-5; 8 nucleotides agree with TRBD1. Germline lookup yields CDR1 LNHDA and CDR2 SQIVND (reference sequence). The J segment lost 2 bases and the V segment lost 7 bases, leaving 10 bases of the junction unmatched. CDR3 length equals 16 residues. In DNA, the CDR3 is TGTGCCAGTACCTCGACAGGGGAAGGGGGCAATCAGCCCCAGCATTTT. This sequence encodes CASTSTGEGGNQPQHF.